Listed below are T cell receptor beta chains from one sample, sequenced in a study of CD8 T cells in Susac syndrome. Each CDR3 protein gets one entry after TCRdb re-called the immunoSEQ multiplex PCR reads with MiXCR. The data hold about 80,000 distinct CDR3 sequences, with about 96% observed a single time. Sequenced: CD8+ T cells from PBMCs. These receptors were taken from a human donor with Susac syndrome. Each CDR3 is given with its conserved first and last residue. D genes are given only for firm matches. Not every row has a clone size; where given, it reads once, few, many or a size class.

abundance	v_gene	d_gene	j_gene	CDR3aa	CDR3nt
NA	TRBV24-1	TRBD1	TRBJ2-3	CATSDLRTGLADTQYF	TGTGCCACCAGTGATCTGAGGACAGGGTTGGCAGATACGCAGTATTTT
NA	TRBV21-1	NA	TRBJ1-1	CASFRGIPEAFF	TGTGCCAGCTTCCGAGGGATCCCTGAAGCTTTCTTT
NA	TRBV19	TRBD1	TRBJ1-5	CASGFPGQGFSQPQHF	TGTGCCAGTGGTTTTCCGGGACAGGGATTCTCTCAGCCCCAGCATTTT
NA	TRBV2	NA	TRBJ1-5	CASSETVLRDQPQHF	TGTGCCAGCAGTGAGACGGTTCTGCGGGATCAGCCCCAGCATTTT
NA	TRBV15	NA	TRBJ2-2	CATSREWGAVGELFF	TGTGCCACCAGCAGAGAGTGGGGGGCGGTCGGGGAGCTGTTTTTT
NA	TRBV29-1	TRBD1	TRBJ1-2	CSVEDLPGQGYGYTF	TGCAGCGTTGAAGATCTGCCCGGACAGGGCTATGGCTACACCTTC
NA	TRBV27	NA	TRBJ2-7	CASSSLQGGEQYF	TGTGCCAGCAGTTCCCTACAGGGAGGCGAGCAGTACTTC
once	TRBV7-3	TRBD2	TRBJ2-1	CASSLTSGGATEQFF	TGTGCCAGCAGCCTAACTAGCGGGGGGGCAACTGAGCAGTTCTTC
NA	TRBV5-1	NA	TRBJ1-1	CASSLYVDGTEAFF	TGCGCCAGCAGCTTGTATGTGGATGGCACTGAAGCTTTCTTT
once	TRBV6-6	NA	TRBJ2-1	CASSYGGDIEQFF	TGTGCCAGCAGTTACGGCGGGGACATTGAGCAGTTCTTC
NA	TRBV7-9	NA	TRBJ1-1	CASSKGGTEAFF	TGTGCCAGCAGCAAGGGGGGCACTGAAGCTTTCTTT
NA	TRBV20-1	NA	TRBJ1-1	CSAMIYVHAEAFF	TGCAGTGCTATGATTTACGTACACGCTGAAGCTTTCTTT
NA	TRBV19	TRBD2	TRBJ2-1	CASSTRLAAYNEQFF	TGTGCCAGTAGTACCCGACTAGCGGCCTACAATGAGCAGTTCTTC
NA	TRBV4-1	NA	TRBJ2-1	CASSHQTGTYNEQFF	TGCGCCAGCAGCCATCAAACCGGGACCTACAATGAGCAGTTCTTC
NA	TRBV4-3	TRBD1	TRBJ2-2	CASSQDFTGDTGELFF	TGCGCCAGCAGCCAAGATTTCACAGGGGACACCGGGGAGCTGTTTTTT
NA	TRBV9	NA	TRBJ2-6	CASSVWDGANVLTF	TGTGCCAGCAGCGTATGGGATGGGGCCAACGTCCTGACTTTC
NA	TRBV6-2/TRBV6-3	NA	TRBJ1-1	CASSYADSNTEAFF	TGTGCCAGCAGTTACGCGGACAGTAACACTGAAGCTTTCTTT
NA	TRBV7-9	NA	TRBJ1-1	CASSLGGTSEAFF	TGTGCCAGCAGCTTAGGAGGGACTTCTGAAGCTTTCTTT
NA	TRBV7-9	NA	TRBJ1-1	CASSRNGGAGTEAFF	TGTGCCAGCAGTCGGAATGGGGGGGCCGGCACTGAAGCTTTCTTT
NA	TRBV7-2	NA	TRBJ2-5	CASSPTGRETQYF	TGTGCCAGCAGCCCAACAGGGAGGGAGACCCAGTACTTC
NA	TRBV29-1	TRBD1	TRBJ2-1	CSVEGQRSSSYNEQFF	TGCAGCGTCGAGGGACAGCGCAGTTCCTCCTACAATGAGCAGTTCTTC
NA	TRBV29-1	NA	TRBJ2-7	CSVEGQGGAYEQYF	TGCAGCGTTGAAGGTCAAGGGGGGGCCTACGAGCAGTACTTC
NA	TRBV20-1	NA	TRBJ2-5	CSAEGGVYQETQYF	TGCAGTGCTGAGGGGGGAGTTTACCAAGAGACCCAGTACTTC
NA	TRBV5-4	NA	TRBJ2-7	CASSLMGEQYF	TGTGCCAGCAGCTTGATGGGTGAGCAGTACTTC
NA	TRBV7-9	NA	TRBJ2-1	CASSLEAGNEEQFF	TGTGCCAGCAGCTTAGAAGCAGGGAATGAGGAGCAGTTCTTC
NA	TRBV11-2	NA	TRBJ2-3	CASSRNYRDTDTQYF	TGTGCCAGCAGCCGGAACTATCGGGACACAGATACGCAGTATTTT
once	TRBV30	NA	TRBJ2-7	CAWTQGGYEQYF	TGTGCCTGGACGCAGGGGGGCTACGAGCAGTACTTC
once	TRBV4-1	TRBD2	TRBJ2-1	CASSQESSSGYNEQFF	TGCGCCAGCAGCCAAGAGAGTTCTAGCGGCTACAATGAGCAGTTCTTC
once	TRBV5-1	NA	TRBJ1-6	CASSLAPLRNSPLHF	TGCGCCAGCAGCTTGGCACCCCTAAGGAATTCACCCCTCCACTTT
NA	TRBV29-1	NA	TRBJ2-7	CSVVSGGTSYEQYF	TGCAGCGTTGTTAGCGGAGGGACCTCCTACGAGCAGTACTTC
NA	TRBV7-9	TRBD2	TRBJ2-1	CASSTTSGSSYNEQFF	TGTGCCAGCAGCACGACTAGCGGAAGCTCCTACAATGAGCAGTTCTTC
NA	TRBV7-2	TRBD2	TRBJ2-1	CASSTSAKSSYNEQFF	TGTGCCAGCAGCACTAGCGCCAAGAGCTCCTACAATGAGCAGTTCTTC
NA	TRBV5-4	NA	TRBJ1-2	CASSLGLGYTF	TGTGCCAGCAGCTTGGGACTTGGCTACACCTTC
NA	TRBV27	NA	TRBJ2-3	CASREAHTQYF	TGTGCCAGCCGCGAGGCCCATACGCAGTATTTT
NA	TRBV18	TRBD1	TRBJ2-1	CASSPLPGQSYNEQFF	TGTGCCAGCTCACCACTGCCGGGACAGTCTTACAATGAGCAGTTCTTC
NA	TRBV4-3	TRBD2	TRBJ2-1	CASSQDQPSGANEQFF	TGCGCCAGCAGCCAAGATCAGCCTAGCGGGGCGAATGAGCAGTTCTTC
NA	TRBV6-2/TRBV6-3	TRBD1	TRBJ2-6	CASHKGAGANVLTF	TGTGCCAGCCATAAGGGGGCCGGGGCCAACGTCCTGACTTTC
NA	TRBV20-1	TRBD2	TRBJ2-4	CSARDREETAKNIQYF	TGCAGTGCTAGAGATCGGGAGGAGACGGCCAAAAACATTCAGTACTTC
NA	TRBV7-6	TRBD2	TRBJ2-7	CASSPIRGLAGLRSYEQYF	TGTGCCAGCAGCCCCATCCGGGGACTAGCGGGACTACGCTCCTACGAGCAGTACTTC
NA	TRBV2	TRBD1	TRBJ1-2	CASSAGTGVNGYTF	TGTGCCAGCAGCGCCGGGACAGGGGTTAATGGCTACACCTTC
NA	TRBV29-1	NA	TRBJ2-3	CSPRRLEVGGTDTQYF	TGCAGCCCCCGCCGACTAGAGGTCGGTGGTACAGATACGCAGTATTTT
NA	TRBV6-5	TRBD1	TRBJ2-5	CASSTIGQGETQYF	TGTGCCAGCAGTACCATTGGACAGGGAGAGACCCAGTACTTC
NA	TRBV5-1	NA	TRBJ1-1	CASSGFGSGEAFF	TGCGCCAGCAGTGGATTTGGTTCGGGTGAAGCTTTCTTT
once	TRBV24-1	TRBD1	TRBJ2-5	CATSDLGQDQETQYF	TGTGCCACCAGTGATTTGGGACAGGACCAAGAGACCCAGTACTTC
NA	TRBV24-1	NA	TRBJ2-1	CATSDFRAGAKNEQFF	TGTGCCACCAGTGATTTTCGGGCAGGGGCTAAGAATGAGCAGTTCTTC
NA	TRBV7-8	NA	TRBJ1-1	CASSQGPSTEAFF	TGTGCCAGCAGCCAAGGACCAAGCACTGAAGCTTTCTTT
NA	TRBV4-1	NA	TRBJ1-5	CASSQGTQPQHF	TGCGCCAGCAGCCAAGGCACTCAGCCCCAGCATTTT
NA	TRBV6-2/TRBV6-3	NA	TRBJ2-1	CASSDRWARGNNEQFF	TGTGCCAGCAGTGACCGCTGGGCCCGAGGGAACAATGAGCAGTTCTTC
NA	TRBV25-1	NA	TRBJ2-7	CASSVGVDEQYF	TGTGCCAGCAGTGTGGGTGTGGACGAGCAGTACTTC
NA	TRBV5-1	NA	TRBJ2-7	CASSFPGLPYEQYF	TGCGCCAGCAGCTTCCCGGGACTCCCCTACGAGCAGTACTTC
NA	TRBV28	TRBD1	TRBJ1-6	CASNAQGARDSPLHF	TGTGCCAGCAACGCACAGGGGGCGCGGGATTCACCCCTCCACTTT
NA	TRBV14	NA	TRBJ2-6	CASSGSIWANVLTF	TGTGCCAGCAGCGGCAGCATTTGGGCCAACGTCCTGACTTTC
NA	TRBV4-1	NA	TRBJ2-5	CASSTVGGGVETQYF	TGCGCCAGCAGCACGGTGGGGGGGGGCGTAGAGACCCAGTACTTC
NA	TRBV9	TRBD1	TRBJ1-1	CASSVVGQGMNTEAFF	TGTGCCAGCAGCGTAGTGGGACAGGGGATGAACACTGAAGCTTTCTTT
NA	TRBV24-1	NA	TRBJ1-2	CATSSTAYGEDYGYTF	TGTGCCACCAGTTCAACAGCCTACGGGGAGGACTATGGCTACACCTTC
NA	TRBV5-6	NA	TRBJ1-6	CASSLEDRPITLHF	TGTGCCAGCAGCTTGGAAGACAGGCCCATCACCCTCCACTTT
NA	TRBV7-2	TRBD2	TRBJ2-7	CASSRDREGPSSYEQYF	TGTGCCAGCAGCCGAGATAGGGAGGGCCCCTCCTCCTACGAGCAGTACTTC
once	TRBV5-6	NA	TRBJ2-1	CASSLDGALYNEQFF	TGTGCCAGCAGCTTGGACGGGGCGTTATACAATGAGCAGTTCTTC
NA	TRBV19	NA	TRBJ2-5	CASSIVRGHKETQYF	TGTGCCAGTAGTATAGTACGGGGGCATAAGGAGACCCAGTACTTC